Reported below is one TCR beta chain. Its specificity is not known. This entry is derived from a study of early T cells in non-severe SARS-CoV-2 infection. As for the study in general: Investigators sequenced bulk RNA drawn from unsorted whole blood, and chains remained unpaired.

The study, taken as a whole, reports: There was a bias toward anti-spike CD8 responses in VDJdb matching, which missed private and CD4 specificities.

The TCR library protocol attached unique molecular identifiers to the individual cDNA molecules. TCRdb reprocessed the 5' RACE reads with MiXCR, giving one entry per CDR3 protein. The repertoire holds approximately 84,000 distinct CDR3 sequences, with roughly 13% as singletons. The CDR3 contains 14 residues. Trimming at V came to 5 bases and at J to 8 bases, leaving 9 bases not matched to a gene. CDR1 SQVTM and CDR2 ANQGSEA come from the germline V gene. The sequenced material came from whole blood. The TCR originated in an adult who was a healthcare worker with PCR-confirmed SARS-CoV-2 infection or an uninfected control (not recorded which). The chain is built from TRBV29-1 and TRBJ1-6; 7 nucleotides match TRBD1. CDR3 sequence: CSVRTGTADSPLHF. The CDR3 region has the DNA TGCAGCGTTCGAACCGGGACAGCAGATTCACCCCTCCACTTT.